Presented here are 30 T cell receptor beta chains from one specimen sequenced in a study of response to subunit inactivated influenza vaccine. TCRdb re-derived calls from the RT-PCR reads in MiXCR, one entry per CDR3 protein. The table lists 600,000 to 850,000 distinct CDR3 sequences, about 14% of them singletons. Sequenced material: PBMCs from blood, taken 14 to 15 days before vaccination. The source of these receptors is a man aged 45-65 years who received an inactivated influenza vaccine.

The table lists this clonotype with a few counts. The gene calls are TRBV6-1 and TRBJ2-7; D not resolved. V gave up 6 bases and J gave up 3 bases, with 18 bases separating them. The germline CDR1 and CDR2 sequences are MNHNS and SASEGT. The CDR3 runs to 15 residues. The CDR3 sequence is CASSSPDRRSYEQYF. The CDR3 region has the DNA TGTGCCAGCAGCTCTCCGGACCGCAGGAGCTACGAGCAGTACTTC.

This clonotype showed up just a few times. CDR3 sequence reads: CASSLATSVRLYNEQFF. For the CDR3, the DNA is TGCGCCAGCAGCTTGGCGACTAGCGTGAGACTCTACAATGAGCAGTTCTTC. The rearrangement joins TRBV5-1 to TRBJ2-1; TRBD2 matches at 8 bases. J was trimmed by 3 bases and V by 0 bases; bases with no gene match: 8. The CDR3 loop spans 17 amino acids. From germline, CDR1 is SGHRS and CDR2 YFSETQ.

The V call is TRBV5-1, the J call TRBJ2-3; TRBD2 matches at 10 bases. Germline-derived CDR1 and CDR2 are SGHRS and YFSETQ. With 4 bases clipped from V and 6 bases from J, the junction kept 14 bases outside the gene matches. The CDR3 contains 17 residues. CDR3 DNA: TGCGCCAGCAGCAGCGCGCCTACTAGCGGGGCGGGGGATACGCAGTATTTT. This gives the protein CASSSAPTSGAGDTQYF. Looking up the rest from reference TRBV5-1 and TRBJ2-3 gives the full variable domain: KAGVTQTPRYLIKTRGQQVTLSCSPISGHRSVSWYQQTPGQGLQFLFEYFSETQRNKGNFPGRFSGRQFSNSRSEMNVSTLELGDSALYLCASSSAPTSGAGDTQYFGPGTRLTVL.

This clonotype was counted between two and nine times. This chain joins TRBV20-1 and TRBJ2-3; TRBD2 might be the D (5 bases). The CDR3 is made up of 15 amino acids. V was cut by 0 bases and J by 0 bases, with 10 bases left in between. The germline gives CDR1 DFQATT, CDR2 SNEGSKA (reference sequence). CDR3 nucleotides: TGCAGTGCTAGAGATATGAGGGAAAGCACAGATACGCAGTATTTT. Translated, it gives CSARDMRESTDTQYF.

The chain recombines TRBV29-1 with TRBJ1-5; maybe TRBD1 (6 bases). With 4 bases removed from V and 1 base from J, the gap between germline ends came to 8 bases. The V gene's germline CDR1 is SQVTM and CDR2 ANQGSEA. The CDR3 has 13 amino acids. The CDR3 protein is CSVGGHSNQPQHF. In DNA, the CDR3 is TGCAGCGTTGGGGGGCACAGCAATCAGCCCCAGCATTTT.

This clonotype was picked up one time. The genes are TRBV20-1 and TRBJ2-1; D gene ambiguous. V lost 5 bases, J lost 0 bases, and 17 bases lay in between. Germline V gene sequence: CDR1 DFQATT, CDR2 SNEGSKA (reference sequence). This CDR3 has 16 amino acids. The CDR3 DNA is TGCAGTGCTCCCTCCCAGTCGGATAGCTCCTACAATGAGCAGTTCTTC. Encoded protein: CSAPSQSDSSYNEQFF.

The V and J genes are TRBV12-5 and TRBJ2-5; 7 nucleotides align to TRBD1. The CDR3 contains 14 residues. CDR1 is LGHNT, CDR2 FRNRAP, per germline. Trimming removed 5 bases from V and 4 bases from J; junction bases left unmatched: 7. In nucleotides, the CDR3 is TGTGCTAGTGGTCCGGGGACAGACGGAGAGACCCAGTACTTC. Residues: CASGPGTDGETQYF.

This clonotype turned up a few times. V is TRBV29-1 and J is TRBJ2-3, with no clear D. The CDR3 extends over 14 amino acids. The V end lost 7 bases, the J end lost 1 base, and 15 bases lay between the germline ends. Germline assignment: CDR1 SQVTM and CDR2 ANQGSEA. DNA of the CDR3: TGCAGCGCGTACACTGAACCTGGCACAGATACGCAGTATTTT. Its translation is CSAYTEPGTDTQYF.

The V and J genes are TRBV6-1 and TRBJ2-5; TRBD2 matches 10 bases. This CDR3 is built from 13 residues. Germline loops: CDR1 MNHNS, CDR2 SASEGT. J lost 3 bases, V lost 8 bases, and 3 bases had no gene match. DNA for the CDR3: TGTGCCAGCCGAACTAGCGGGGAAGAGACCCAGTACTTC. Encoded protein: CASRTSGEETQYF.

This clonotype occurred a few times. V is TRBV7-8 and J is TRBJ2-5; D is perhaps TRBD2 (6 bases). Germline V gives CDR1 SGHVS, CDR2 FQNEAQ. V was clipped by 1 base and J by 4 bases, with 16 bases between them. The CDR3 extends over 16 amino acids. The CDR3 bases are TGTGCCAGCAGCTTAGGGGGACTCATTGCCCCAGAGACCCAGTACTTC. Its protein product is CASSLGGLIAPETQYF.

The V and J genes are TRBV19 and TRBJ2-3, with D possibly TRBD2 on 5 matching bases. Germline assignment: CDR1 LNHDA and CDR2 SQIVND (reference sequence). This CDR3 has 15 residues. Trimming took 5 bases from V and 4 from J, leaving 16 bases between them. The CDR3 spells CASSPKGLLADTQYF. The CDR3 DNA is TGTGCCAGTAGTCCTAAAGGACTCCTCGCAGATACGCAGTATTTT.

This clonotype was seen repeatedly, ten times or more. The V call is TRBV20-1, the J call TRBJ1-6, with 7 nucleotides matching TRBD1. This CDR3 region has 16 residues. V gave up 3 bases and J gave up 0 bases; unmatched junction bases: 5. Germline CDR1 is DFQATT and CDR2 is SNEGSKA (reference sequence). CDR3 nucleotide sequence: TGCAGTGCTAGCCGGGACAGAAGCTCCTATAATTCACCCCTCCACTTT. It encodes CSASRDRSSYNSPLHF.

This chain uses TRBV29-1 with TRBJ1-2; 9 bases match TRBD1. CDR3 size: 14 residues. Per germline, CDR1 SQVTM and CDR2 ANQGSEA. The J segment lost 2 bases and the V segment lost 6 bases, leaving 7 bases of the junction unmatched. The CDR3 loop reads CSVPQGALNYGYTF. The DNA for the CDR3 is TGCAGCGTCCCACAGGGGGCACTAAACTATGGCTACACCTTC.

The V call is TRBV27, the J call TRBJ2-1, with D possibly matching TRBD2 (5 bases). The germline V and J ends were trimmed by 5 bases and 8 bases, with 22 bases remaining between them. Germline assignment: CDR1 MNHEY and CDR2 SMNVEV (reference sequence). The CDR3 sequence is 16 residues long. The CDR3 loop reads CASSPLGGSHFDEQFF. The CDR3 nucleotides read TGTGCCAGCAGTCCCCTAGGAGGCAGTCACTTCGATGAGCAGTTCTTC.

This clonotype was counted only a few times. CDR3 amino acids: CASSQDLGSRIYGYTF. DNA for the CDR3: TGCGCCAGCAGCCAAGATTTGGGCAGTCGAATCTATGGCTACACCTTC. The rearrangement joins TRBV4-1 to TRBJ1-2; D gene uncertain. The CDR3 loop spans 16 amino acids. Germline V gene lookup returns CDR1 MGHRA and CDR2 YSYEKL. V shed 0 bases and J shed 4 bases, with 15 bases lying between them.

This clonotype was found a few times. The chain couples TRBV9 to TRBJ2-7, with D maybe TRBD2 (6 bases). Trimming took off 0 bases at V and 6 bases at J, with 7 bases between the two ends. Germline values: CDR1 SGDLS, CDR2 YYNGEE. This CDR3 comprises 12 residues. DNA of the CDR3: TGTGCCAGCAGCGTAGCAGCGGGCGAGCAGTACTTC. It translates to CASSVAAGEQYF.

The chain couples TRBV4-3 to TRBJ2-7, with D possibly TRBD2 on 6 matching bases. There are 14 residues in the CDR3. Looked up from germline, CDR1 is LGHNA and CDR2 is YSLEER. V dropped 4 bases and J dropped 7 bases, with 17 bases sitting between them. The CDR3 nucleotides are TGCGCCAGCAGCCTTTCAATGGGGGGAGGTGAGCAGTACTTC. This translates into CASSLSMGGGEQYF.

This clonotype occurred many times. The rearrangement links TRBV24-1 to TRBJ2-7; no reliable D call. The V and J ends lost 2 bases and 9 bases respectively, with 7 bases between them. The CDR3 runs to 11 residues. Germline loops: CDR1 KGHDR, CDR2 SFDVKD. The CDR3 nucleotides read TGTGCCACCAGTGATTACGTTGGGCAGTACTTC. This gives the protein CATSDYVGQYF.

This clonotype has only a few counts. The chain couples TRBV4-2 to TRBJ1-1; D unclear. CDR1 is LGHNA and CDR2 is YNFKEQ in the germline V gene. Between the trimmed V and J ends, which lost 0 bases and 1 base, there was a span of 15 bases. This CDR3 has 17 amino acids. CDR3: CASSQDLSRRRNTEAFF. The CDR3 DNA reads as TGTGCCAGCAGCCAAGATCTAAGTCGACGACGGAACACTGAAGCTTTCTTT.

The chain combines TRBV3-1 with TRBJ1-2; D gene uncertain. Trimming stripped 1 base from V and 8 bases from J, with 14 bases between. Germline values: CDR1 LGHDT, CDR2 YNNKEL (reference sequence). This CDR3 has 14 residues. CDR3 DNA sequence: TGTGCCAGCAGCCAAGTGCTTAGGTCTGGAGGCTACACCTTC. Amino acid sequence: CASSQVLRSGGYTF.

This clonotype was seen a handful of times. The V call is TRBV6-1, the J call TRBJ2-7, with 7 bases aligning to TRBD1. The CDR3 is 13 residues long. CDR1 and CDR2 from the germline V gene are MNHNS and SASEGT. V was pared by 8 bases and J by 3 bases, with 7 bases of the junction left unmatched. Here the CDR3 reads CASQPGQHYEQYF. The CDR3 region has the DNA TGTGCCAGCCAACCGGGACAGCACTACGAGCAGTACTTC.

Here the CDR3 reads CASSLTTNEQFF. For the CDR3, the DNA is TGTGCCAGCAGCCTAACCACCAATGAGCAGTTCTTC. The chain couples TRBV7-9 to TRBJ2-1; D remains unclear. CDR1 is SEHNR, CDR2 FQNEAQ, per germline (reference sequence). This CDR3 spans 12 amino acids. V was shortened by 5 bases and J by 6 bases, with 8 bases between the two germline ends.

V is TRBV6-4 and J is TRBJ2-6; the D gene is possibly TRBD1 (6 bases). The CDR3 is 19 residues long. Germline CDR1 MRHNA, CDR2 SNTAGT. The V end lost 7 bases, the J end lost 0 bases, and 22 bases lay between the germline ends. The CDR3 DNA follows: TGTGCCAGCATGCACTGGGTGGACAGCGTTTTCTCTGGGGCCAACGTCCTGACTTTC. It specifies CASMHWVDSVFSGANVLTF.

This clonotype has a count of ten or more. The chain combines TRBV5-1 with TRBJ2-1, with TRBD2 matching 11 bases. The V segment lost 2 bases and the J segment 7 bases; nucleotides outside the gene matches: 8. Per the germline V gene, CDR1 is SGHRS and CDR2 is YFSETQ. The CDR3 has 16 residues. As DNA, the CDR3 is TGCGCCAGCAGCTTCTTTCTGACTAGCGGGATAAATGAGCAGTTCTTC. This translates into CASSFFLTSGINEQFF.

The chain links TRBV7-9 to TRBJ2-3; D might be TRBD1 (6 bases). Per the germline V gene, CDR1 is SEHNR and CDR2 is FQNEAQ (reference sequence). The CDR3 spans 13 residues. V gave up 5 bases and J gave up 6 bases, with 12 bases separating them. CDR3 amino acids: CASSPRTVDTQYF. In DNA form, the CDR3 reads TGTGCCAGCAGCCCGAGGACAGTTGATACGCAGTATTTT. Drawing the rest from reference TRBV7-9 and TRBJ2-3, the complete variable domain is DTGVSQNPRHKITKRGQNVTFRCDPISEHNRLYWYRQTLGQGPEFLTYFQNEAQLEKSRLLSDRFSAERPKGSFSTLEIQRTEQGDSAMYLCASSPRTVDTQYFGPGTRLTVL.

The J gene is TRBJ1-2, the V gene TRBV11-2; D is uncertain. The CDR3 has 13 residues. Per the germline V gene, CDR1 is SGHAT and CDR2 is FQNNGV. Trimming shortened V by 3 bases and J by 0 bases, and 5 bases separated the two germline ends. The DNA of the CDR3 is TGTGCCAGCAGCTTCTCCGCTAACTATGGCTACACCTTC. Protein product: CASSFSANYGYTF. The entire variable domain, with the rest obtained from reference TRBV11-2 and TRBJ1-2, is as follows: EAGVAQSPRYKIIEKRQSVAFWCNPISGHATLYWYQQILGQGPKLLIQFQNNGVVDDSQLPKDRFSAERLKGVDSTLKIQPAKLEDSAVYLCASSFSANYGYTFGSGTRLTVV.

The chain employs TRBV19 and TRBJ2-3; possibly TRBD2 for D (5 bases). Looked up from germline, CDR1 is LNHDA and CDR2 is SQIVND (reference sequence). Trimming left V 4 bases short and J 0 bases short, with 17 bases between. The CDR3 is made up of 17 amino acids. The CDR3 region is CASSTGSLALSTDTQYF. CDR3 coding DNA: TGTGCCAGTAGTACCGGCTCTCTAGCCCTGAGCACAGATACGCAGTATTTT.

The V gene is TRBV10-3, the J gene TRBJ2-7, with 9 bases lining up with TRBD1. The germline V gene has CDR1 ENHRY and CDR2 SYGVKD. V lost 1 base and J lost 5; bases outside the gene matches: 3. The CDR3 runs to 14 residues. The CDR3 region has the DNA TGTGCCATCAGTGAGTACAGGGGGCTCGACGAGCAGTACTTC. Protein sequence: CAISEYRGLDEQYF.

This clonotype was observed at least ten times. This chain links TRBV28 with TRBJ2-4, with 11 bases matching TRBD2. The germline CDR1 and CDR2 sequences are MDHEN and SYDVKM. This CDR3 is 16 amino acids long. V lost 5 bases and J lost 7; bases outside the gene matches: 10. CDR3 coding DNA: TGTGCCAGCAGTCGGACTAGCGGGCAAAAGTGGAACATTCAGTACTTC. This codes for CASSRTSGQKWNIQYF.

The rearrangement links TRBV7-7 to TRBJ2-3; no firm D call. Germline V gives CDR1 SSHAT, CDR2 FNYEAQ (reference sequence). This CDR3 has 15 residues. V lost 2 bases and J 4 bases, leaving 13 bases between the germline ends. DNA of the CDR3: TGTGCCAGCAGCTTAAACCCCATTCCCCCAGATACGCAGTATTTT. It is translated as CASSLNPIPPDTQYF.